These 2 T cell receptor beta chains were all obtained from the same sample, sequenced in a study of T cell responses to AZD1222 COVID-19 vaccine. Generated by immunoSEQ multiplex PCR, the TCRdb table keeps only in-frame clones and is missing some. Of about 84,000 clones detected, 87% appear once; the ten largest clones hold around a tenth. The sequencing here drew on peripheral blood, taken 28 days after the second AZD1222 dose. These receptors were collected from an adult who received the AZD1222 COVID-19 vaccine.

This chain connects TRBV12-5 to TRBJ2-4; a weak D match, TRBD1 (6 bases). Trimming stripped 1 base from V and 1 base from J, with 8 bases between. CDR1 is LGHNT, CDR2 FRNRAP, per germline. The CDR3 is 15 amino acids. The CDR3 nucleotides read TGTGCTAGTGGTTTGGCAGGGGTTGCCAAAAACATTCAGTACTTC. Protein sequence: CASGLAGVAKNIQYF.

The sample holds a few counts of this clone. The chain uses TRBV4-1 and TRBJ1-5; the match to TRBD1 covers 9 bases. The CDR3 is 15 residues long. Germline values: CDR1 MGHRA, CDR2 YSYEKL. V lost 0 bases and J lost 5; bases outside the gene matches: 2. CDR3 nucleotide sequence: TGCGCCAGCAGCCAAGAAGGGACAGGGTATCAGCCCCAGCATTTT. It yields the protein CASSQEGTGYQPQHF.